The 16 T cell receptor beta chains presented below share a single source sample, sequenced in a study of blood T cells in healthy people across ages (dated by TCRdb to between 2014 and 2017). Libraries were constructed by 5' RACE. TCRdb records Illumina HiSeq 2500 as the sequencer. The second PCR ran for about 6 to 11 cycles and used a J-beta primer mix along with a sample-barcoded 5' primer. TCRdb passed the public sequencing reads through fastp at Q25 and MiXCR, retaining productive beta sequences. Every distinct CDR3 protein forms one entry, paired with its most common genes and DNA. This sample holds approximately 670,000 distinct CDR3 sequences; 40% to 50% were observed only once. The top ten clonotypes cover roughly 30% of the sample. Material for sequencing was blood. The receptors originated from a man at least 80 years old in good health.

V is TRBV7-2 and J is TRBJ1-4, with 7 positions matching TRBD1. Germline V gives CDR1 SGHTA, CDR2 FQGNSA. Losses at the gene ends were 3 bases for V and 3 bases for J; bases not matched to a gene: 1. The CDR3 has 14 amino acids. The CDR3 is CASSFQGANEKLFF. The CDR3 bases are TGTGCCAGCAGCTTTCAGGGGGCTAATGAAAAACTGTTTTTT.

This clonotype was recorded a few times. The CDR3 protein is CASSPGFGGNHSPLHF. DNA for the CDR3: TGTGCCAGCAGCCCAGGGTTCGGAGGGAATCATTCACCCCTCCACTTT. The chain joins TRBV7-2 to TRBJ1-6, with D possibly being TRBD1 (5 bases). Trimming pared 5 bases from V and 8 bases from J, leaving 19 bases between. This CDR3 has 16 amino acids. Germline V gene data show CDR1 as SGHTA and CDR2 as FQGNSA.

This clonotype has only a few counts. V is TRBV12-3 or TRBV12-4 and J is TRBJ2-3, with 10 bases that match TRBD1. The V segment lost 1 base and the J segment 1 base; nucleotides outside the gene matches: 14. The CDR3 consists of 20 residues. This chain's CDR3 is CASSLGTGTGVSRGTDTQYF. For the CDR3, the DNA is TGTGCCAGCAGTTTAGGGACCGGGACAGGGGTATCGCGGGGCACAGATACGCAGTATTTT.

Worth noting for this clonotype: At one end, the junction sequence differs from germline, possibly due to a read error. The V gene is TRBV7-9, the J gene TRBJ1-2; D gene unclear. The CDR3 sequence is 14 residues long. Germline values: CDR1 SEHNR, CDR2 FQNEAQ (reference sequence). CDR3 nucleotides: TGTACCAGCAGCTTATGGCGGGGAAACTATGGCTACACCTTC. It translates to CTSSLWRGNYGYTF.

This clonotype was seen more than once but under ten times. For the CDR3, the DNA is TGTGCCAGCAGTTACGGCCCCCAGGGAAAGGAGATTCAGTACTTC. Residues: CASSYGPQGKEIQYF. The rearrangement joins TRBV6-5 to TRBJ2-7; D may be TRBD1 (5 bases). Trimming removed 2 bases from V and 10 bases from J, with 21 bases in between. Per the germline V gene, CDR1 is MNHEY and CDR2 is SVGAGI. The length of the CDR3 is 15 residues.

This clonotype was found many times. CDR3 nucleotide sequence: TGCGCCAGCAGCCCAGAGGTTTTCGCGGGAGGCACAGATACGCAGTATTTT. Its translation: CASSPEVFAGGTDTQYF. The chain recombines TRBV5-1 with TRBJ2-3; 7 bases map to TRBD2. Germline CDR1 reads SGHRS; CDR2 reads YFSETQ. The CDR3 has 17 amino acids. V was pared by 4 bases and J by 1 base, with 12 bases of the junction left unmatched.

For the CDR3, the DNA is TGTGCCAGCAGCTTAGATCCGATGGACAGTTACGAGCAGTACTTC. It yields the protein CASSLDPMDSYEQYF. The chain carries TRBV11-2 and TRBJ2-7; D might be TRBD1 (6 bases). With 0 bases removed from V and 4 bases from J, the gap between germline ends came to 13 bases. The CDR3 length is 15 residues. Germline V gives CDR1 SGHAT, CDR2 FQNNGV. Filled out from reference TRBV11-2 and TRBJ2-7, the complete variable domain reads EAGVAQSPRYKIIEKRQSVAFWCNPISGHATLYWYQQILGQGPKLLIQFQNNGVVDDSQLPKDRFSAERLKGVDSTLKIQPAKLEDSAVYLCASSLDPMDSYEQYFGPGTRLTVT.

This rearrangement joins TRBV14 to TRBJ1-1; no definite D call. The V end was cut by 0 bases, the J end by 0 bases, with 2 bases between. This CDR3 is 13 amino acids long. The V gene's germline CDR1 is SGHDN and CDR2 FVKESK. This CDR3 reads CASSQDMNTEAFF. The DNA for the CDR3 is TGTGCCAGCAGCCAAGACATGAACACTGAAGCTTTCTTT.

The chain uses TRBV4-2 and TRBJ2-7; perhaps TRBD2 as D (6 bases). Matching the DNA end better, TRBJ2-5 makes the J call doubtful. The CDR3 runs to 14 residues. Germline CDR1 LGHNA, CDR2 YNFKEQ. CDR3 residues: CASSQGGGVETQYF. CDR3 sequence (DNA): TGTGCCAGCAGCCAAGGGGGAGGAGTAGAGACCCAGTACTTC.

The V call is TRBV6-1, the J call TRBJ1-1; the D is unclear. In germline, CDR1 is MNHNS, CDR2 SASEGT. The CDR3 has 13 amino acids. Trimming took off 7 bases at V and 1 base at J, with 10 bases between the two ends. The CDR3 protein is CASKTLGNTEAFF. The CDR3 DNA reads TGTGCCAGCAAGACATTAGGGAACACTGAAGCTTTCTTT.

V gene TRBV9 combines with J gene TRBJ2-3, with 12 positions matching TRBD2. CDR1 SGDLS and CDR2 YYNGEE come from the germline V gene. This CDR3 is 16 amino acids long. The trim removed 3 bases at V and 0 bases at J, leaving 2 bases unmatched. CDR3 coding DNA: TGTGCCAGCAGCGCAGGACTAGCGGGGAGCACAGATACGCAGTATTTT. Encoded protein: CASSAGLAGSTDTQYF.

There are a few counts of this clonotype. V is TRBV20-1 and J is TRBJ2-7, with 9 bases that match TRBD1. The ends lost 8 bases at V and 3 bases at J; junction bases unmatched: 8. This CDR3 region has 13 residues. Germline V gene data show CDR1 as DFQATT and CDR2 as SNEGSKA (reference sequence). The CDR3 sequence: CSTPGQGNYEQYF. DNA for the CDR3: TGCAGTACACCGGGACAGGGAAACTACGAGCAGTACTTC.

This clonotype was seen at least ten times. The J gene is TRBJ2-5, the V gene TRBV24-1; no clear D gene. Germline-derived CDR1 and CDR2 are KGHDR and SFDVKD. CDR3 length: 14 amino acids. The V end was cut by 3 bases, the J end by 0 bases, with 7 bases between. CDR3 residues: CATSDPRDQETQYF. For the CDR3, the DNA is TGTGCCACCAGTGATCCCCGGGACCAAGAGACCCAGTACTTC.

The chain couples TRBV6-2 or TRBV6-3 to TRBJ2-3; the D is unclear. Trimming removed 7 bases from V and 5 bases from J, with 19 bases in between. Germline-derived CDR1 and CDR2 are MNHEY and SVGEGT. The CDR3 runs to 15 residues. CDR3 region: CASKLHQNPEDTQYF. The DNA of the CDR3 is TGTGCCAGCAAGTTACATCAAAACCCCGAAGATACGCAGTATTTT.

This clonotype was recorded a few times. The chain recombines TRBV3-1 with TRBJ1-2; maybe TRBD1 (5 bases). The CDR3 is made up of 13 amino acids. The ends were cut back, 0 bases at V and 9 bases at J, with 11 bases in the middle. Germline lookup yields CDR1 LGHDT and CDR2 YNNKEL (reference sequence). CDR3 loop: CASSQDRAGSYTF. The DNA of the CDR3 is TGTGCCAGCAGCCAAGATAGGGCAGGGAGCTACACCTTC.

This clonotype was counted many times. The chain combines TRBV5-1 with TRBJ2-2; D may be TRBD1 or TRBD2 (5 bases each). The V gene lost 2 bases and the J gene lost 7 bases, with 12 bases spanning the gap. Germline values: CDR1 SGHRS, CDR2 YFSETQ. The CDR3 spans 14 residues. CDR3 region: CASSFGAWVGELFF. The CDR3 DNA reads TGCGCCAGCAGCTTCGGGGCCTGGGTCGGGGAGCTGTTTTTT.